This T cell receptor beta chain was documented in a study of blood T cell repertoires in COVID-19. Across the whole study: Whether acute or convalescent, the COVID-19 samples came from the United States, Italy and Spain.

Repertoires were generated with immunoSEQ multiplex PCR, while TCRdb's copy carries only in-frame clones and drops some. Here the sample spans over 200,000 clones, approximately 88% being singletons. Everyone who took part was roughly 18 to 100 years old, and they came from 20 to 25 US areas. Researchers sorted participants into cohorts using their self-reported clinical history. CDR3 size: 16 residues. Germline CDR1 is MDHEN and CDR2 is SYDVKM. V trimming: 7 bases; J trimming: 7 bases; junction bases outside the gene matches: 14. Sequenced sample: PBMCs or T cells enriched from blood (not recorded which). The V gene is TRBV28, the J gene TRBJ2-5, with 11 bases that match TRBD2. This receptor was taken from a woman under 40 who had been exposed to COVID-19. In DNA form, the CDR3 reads TGTGCCAGCAAAAAGGGAGGACTAGCGGGCGCCGGGACCCAGTACTTC. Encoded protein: CASKKGGLAGAGTQYF.